The rows below give T cell receptor beta chains drawn from one sample of a study of blood T cell repertoires in COVID-19. Only in-frame clones appear in the TCRdb table, and some are missing; sequencing was by immunoSEQ multiplex PCR. The table shows 20,000 to 25,000 clones, with 80% to 90% occurring only once. Sequenced: peripheral blood. These receptor sequences come from a woman of 80 years or more with acute or convalescent COVID-19. Each CDR3 is given with its conserved first and last residue. The order of the fields is J gene, clone size, V gene, D gene, CDR3 protein, CDR3 DNA. A D gene is named only where the DNA matches it firmly. Rows may omit the clone size; those that give it use once, few, many or a size class.

j_call: TRBJ2-7; clone_size: .; v_call: TRBV27; d_call: .; cdr3_aa: CASSLGRYGYEQYF; cdr3_nt: TGTGCCAGCAGTTTAGGTCGATACGGCTACGAGCAGTACTTC
j_call: TRBJ1-5; clone_size: .; v_call: TRBV7-2; d_call: .; cdr3_aa: CASRLGANQPQHF; cdr3_nt: TGTGCCAGCAGGCTAGGGGCCAATCAGCCCCAGCATTTT
j_call: TRBJ2-1; clone_size: .; v_call: TRBV6-5; d_call: TRBD2; cdr3_aa: CASRHTSGGFNEQFF; cdr3_nt: TGTGCCAGCAGGCATACTAGCGGGGGCTTCAATGAGCAGTTCTTC
j_call: TRBJ1-1; clone_size: .; v_call: TRBV18; d_call: .; cdr3_aa: CASSFIEVTAMNTEAFF; cdr3_nt: TGTGCCAGCTCCTTCATTGAGGTGACCGCTATGAACACTGAAGCTTTCTTT
j_call: TRBJ2-5; clone_size: .; v_call: TRBV5-8; d_call: .; cdr3_aa: CASTPRGETQYF; cdr3_nt: TGTGCCAGCACGCCTCGGGGGGAGACCCAGTACTTC
j_call: TRBJ2-7; clone_size: few; v_call: TRBV30; d_call: TRBD2; cdr3_aa: CAWRVAGVGYEQYF; cdr3_nt: TGTGCCTGGAGGGTAGCGGGAGTTGGGTACGAGCAGTACTTC
j_call: TRBJ1-1; clone_size: medium-sized; v_call: TRBV15; d_call: .; cdr3_aa: CATSRDRGNTEAFF; cdr3_nt: TGTGCCACCAGCAGAGACAGGGGGAACACTGAAGCTTTCTTT
j_call: TRBJ1-2; clone_size: .; v_call: TRBV7-2; d_call: .; cdr3_aa: CASSGRPGEGDYGYTF; cdr3_nt: TGTGCCAGCAGCGGCCGCCCAGGGGAGGGAGACTATGGCTACACCTTC
j_call: TRBJ2-1; clone_size: .; v_call: TRBV5-1; d_call: TRBD2; cdr3_aa: CASSLSGGAYNEQFF; cdr3_nt: TGCGCCAGCAGCCTTAGCGGGGGGGCTTACAATGAGCAGTTCTTC
j_call: TRBJ2-1; clone_size: .; v_call: TRBV5-8; d_call: TRBD2; cdr3_aa: CASSRGLAGHNEQFF; cdr3_nt: TGTGCCAGCAGCCGAGGACTAGCGGGTCACAATGAGCAGTTCTTC
j_call: TRBJ1-5; clone_size: once; v_call: TRBV19; d_call: .; cdr3_aa: CASSTQQGKTQPQHF; cdr3_nt: TGTGCCAGTAGTACCCAACAGGGTAAGACTCAGCCCCAGCATTTT
j_call: TRBJ2-7; clone_size: .; v_call: TRBV18; d_call: .; cdr3_aa: CASSPVSGSWREQYF; cdr3_nt: TGTGCCAGCTCACCGGTCTCGGGGTCATGGCGCGAGCAGTACTTC
j_call: TRBJ1-1; clone_size: few; v_call: TRBV3-1/TRBV3-2; d_call: .; cdr3_aa: CASSPDGAARGNTEAFF; cdr3_nt: TGTGCCAGCAGCCCCGACGGGGCGGCCAGGGGGAACACTGAAGCTTTCTTT
j_call: TRBJ2-1; clone_size: .; v_call: TRBV18; d_call: .; cdr3_aa: CASSPGLLHQHEQFF; cdr3_nt: TGTGCCAGCTCACCAGGACTCCTGCATCAGCATGAGCAGTTCTTC